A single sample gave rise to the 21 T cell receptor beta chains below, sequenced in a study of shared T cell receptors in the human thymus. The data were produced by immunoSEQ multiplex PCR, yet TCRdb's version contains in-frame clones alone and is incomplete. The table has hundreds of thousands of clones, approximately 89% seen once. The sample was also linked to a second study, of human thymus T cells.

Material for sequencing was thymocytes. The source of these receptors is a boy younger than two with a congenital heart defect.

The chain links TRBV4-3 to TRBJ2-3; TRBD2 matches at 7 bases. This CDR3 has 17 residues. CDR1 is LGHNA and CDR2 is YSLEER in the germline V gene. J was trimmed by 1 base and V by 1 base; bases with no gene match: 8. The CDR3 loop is CASSQAPPSGRTDTQYF. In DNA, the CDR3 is TGCGCCAGCAGCCAAGCACCTCCTAGCGGCCGCACAGATACGCAGTATTTT.

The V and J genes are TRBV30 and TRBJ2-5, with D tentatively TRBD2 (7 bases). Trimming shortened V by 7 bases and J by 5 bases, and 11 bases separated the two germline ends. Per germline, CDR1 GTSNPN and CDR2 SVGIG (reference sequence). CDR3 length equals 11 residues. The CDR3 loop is CALGGGETQYF. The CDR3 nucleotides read TGTGCCTTAGGGGGAGGGGAGACCCAGTACTTC.

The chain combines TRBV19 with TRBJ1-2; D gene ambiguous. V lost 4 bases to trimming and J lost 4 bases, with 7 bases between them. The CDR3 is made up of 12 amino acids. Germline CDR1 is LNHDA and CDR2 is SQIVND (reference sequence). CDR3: CASSRASYGYTF. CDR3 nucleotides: TGTGCCAGTAGTAGGGCCTCCTATGGCTACACCTTC.

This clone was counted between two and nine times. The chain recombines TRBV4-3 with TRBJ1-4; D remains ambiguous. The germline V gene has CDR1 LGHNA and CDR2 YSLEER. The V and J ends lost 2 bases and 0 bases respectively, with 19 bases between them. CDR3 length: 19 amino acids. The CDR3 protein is CASSQSRSGEGTTNEKLFF. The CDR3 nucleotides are TGCGCCAGCAGCCAAAGCCGGTCTGGGGAGGGTACAACTAATGAAAAACTGTTTTTT.

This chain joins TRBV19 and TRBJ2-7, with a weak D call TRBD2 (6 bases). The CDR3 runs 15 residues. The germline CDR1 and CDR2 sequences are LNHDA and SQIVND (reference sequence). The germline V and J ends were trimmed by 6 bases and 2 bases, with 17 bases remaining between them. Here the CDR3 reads CASRGSGGEAYEQYF. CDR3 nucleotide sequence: TGTGCCAGTAGAGGGAGTGGAGGGGAAGCCTACGAGCAGTACTTC.

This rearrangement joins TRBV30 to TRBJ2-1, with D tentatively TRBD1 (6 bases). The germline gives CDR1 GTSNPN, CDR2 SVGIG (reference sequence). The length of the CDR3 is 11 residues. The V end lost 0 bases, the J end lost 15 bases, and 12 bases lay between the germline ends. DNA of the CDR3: TGTGCCTGGAGTGTTGGGGCAGGGGTGTTCTTC. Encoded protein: CAWSVGAGVFF.

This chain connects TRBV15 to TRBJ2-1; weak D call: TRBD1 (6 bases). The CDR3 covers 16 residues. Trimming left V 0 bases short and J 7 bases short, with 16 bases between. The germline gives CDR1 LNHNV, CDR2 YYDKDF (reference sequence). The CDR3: CATSRDTGIIRNEQFF. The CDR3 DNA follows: TGTGCCACCAGCAGAGATACAGGGATAATACGGAATGAGCAGTTCTTC.

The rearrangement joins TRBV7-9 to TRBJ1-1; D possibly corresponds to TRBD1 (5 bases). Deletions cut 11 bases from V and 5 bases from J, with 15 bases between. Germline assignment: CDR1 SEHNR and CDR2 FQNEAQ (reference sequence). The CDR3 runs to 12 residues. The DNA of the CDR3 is TGTGCCGATGTCCCTCGGGGGACTGAAGCTTTCTTT. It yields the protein CADVPRGTEAFF.

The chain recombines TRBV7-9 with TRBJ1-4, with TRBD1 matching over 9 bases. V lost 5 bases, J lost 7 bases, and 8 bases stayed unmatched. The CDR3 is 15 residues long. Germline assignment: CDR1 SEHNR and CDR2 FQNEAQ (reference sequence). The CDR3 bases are TGTGCCAGCAGCCTATCGGGACAGGGCCCTGAAAAACTGTTTTTT. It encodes CASSLSGQGPEKLFF.

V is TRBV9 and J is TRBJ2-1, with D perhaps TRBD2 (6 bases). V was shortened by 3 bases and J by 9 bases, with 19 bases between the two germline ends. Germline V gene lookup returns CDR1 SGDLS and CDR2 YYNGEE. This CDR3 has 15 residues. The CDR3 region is CASSARDLPGSEQFF. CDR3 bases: TGTGCCAGCAGCGCCCGGGACCTCCCCGGGAGTGAGCAGTTCTTC.

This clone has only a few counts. The CDR3 here is CASSPRQGIGNTIYF. The CDR3, as DNA: TGTGCCAGCAGCCCCAGACAGGGGATCGGAAACACCATATATTTT. The chain recombines TRBV28 with TRBJ1-3; 8 bases agree with TRBD1. Per germline, CDR1 MDHEN and CDR2 SYDVKM. The ends lost 6 bases at V and 4 bases at J; junction bases unmatched: 8. There are 15 residues in the CDR3.

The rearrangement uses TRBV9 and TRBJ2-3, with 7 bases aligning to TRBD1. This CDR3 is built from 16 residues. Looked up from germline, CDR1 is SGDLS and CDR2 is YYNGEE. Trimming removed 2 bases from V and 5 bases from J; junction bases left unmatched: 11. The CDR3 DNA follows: TGTGCCAGCAGCGTGGCCAGACAGGGTCTCAGAGATACGCAGTATTTT. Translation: CASSVARQGLRDTQYF.

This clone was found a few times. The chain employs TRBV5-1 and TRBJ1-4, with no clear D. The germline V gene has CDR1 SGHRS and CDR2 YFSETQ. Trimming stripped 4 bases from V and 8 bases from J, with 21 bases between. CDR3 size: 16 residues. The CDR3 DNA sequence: TGCGCCAGCAGCACCGCGGGGTGGAGGGATGGAGAAAAACTGTTTTTT. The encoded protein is CASSTAGWRDGEKLFF.

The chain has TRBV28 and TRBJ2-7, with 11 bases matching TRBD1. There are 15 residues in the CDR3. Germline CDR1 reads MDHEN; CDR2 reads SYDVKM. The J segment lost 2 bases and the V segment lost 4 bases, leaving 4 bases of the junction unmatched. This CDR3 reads CASSSPGQGAYEQYF. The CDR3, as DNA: TGTGCCAGCAGTTCCCCGGGACAGGGGGCCTACGAGCAGTACTTC. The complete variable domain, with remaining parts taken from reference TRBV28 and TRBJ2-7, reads DVKVTQSSRYLVKRTGEKVFLECVQDMDHENMFWYRQDPGLGLRLIYFSYDVKMKEKGDIPEGYSVSREKKERFSLILESASTNQTSMYLCASSSPGQGAYEQYFGPGTRLTVT.

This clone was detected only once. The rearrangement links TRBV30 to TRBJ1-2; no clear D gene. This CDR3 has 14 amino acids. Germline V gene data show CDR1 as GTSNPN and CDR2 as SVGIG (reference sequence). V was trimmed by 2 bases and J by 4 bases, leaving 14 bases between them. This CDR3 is CAWSRGRRTYGYTF. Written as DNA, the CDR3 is TGTGCCTGGAGTAGAGGGAGACGGACCTATGGCTACACCTTC.

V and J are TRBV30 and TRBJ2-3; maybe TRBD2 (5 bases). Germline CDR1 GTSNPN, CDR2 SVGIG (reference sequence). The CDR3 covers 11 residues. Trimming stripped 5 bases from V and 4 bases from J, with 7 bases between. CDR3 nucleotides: TGTGCCTGGGCGGAGGCAGATACGCAGTATTTT. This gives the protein CAWAEADTQYF.

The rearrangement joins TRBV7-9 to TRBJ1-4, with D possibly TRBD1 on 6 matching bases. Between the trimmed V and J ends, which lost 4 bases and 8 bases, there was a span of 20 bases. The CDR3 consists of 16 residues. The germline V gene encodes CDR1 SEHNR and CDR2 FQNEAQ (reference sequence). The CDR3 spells CASSSTKHRAPEKLFF. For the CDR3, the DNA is TGTGCCAGCAGCTCGACCAAGCACAGGGCTCCGGAAAAACTGTTTTTT. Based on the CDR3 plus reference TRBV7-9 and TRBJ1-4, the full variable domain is DTGVSQNPRHKITKRGQNVTFRCDPISEHNRLYWYRQTLGQGPEFLTYFQNEAQLEKSRLLSDRFSAERPKGSFSTLEIQRTEQGDSAMYLCASSSTKHRAPEKLFFGSGTQLSVL.

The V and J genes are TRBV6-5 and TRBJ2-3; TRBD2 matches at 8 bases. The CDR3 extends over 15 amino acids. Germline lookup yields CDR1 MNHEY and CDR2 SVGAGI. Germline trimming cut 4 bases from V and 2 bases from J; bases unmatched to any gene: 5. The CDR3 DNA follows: TGTGCCAGCAGTTTTCGGGGGGGACACACAGATACGCAGTATTTT. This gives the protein CASSFRGGHTDTQYF.

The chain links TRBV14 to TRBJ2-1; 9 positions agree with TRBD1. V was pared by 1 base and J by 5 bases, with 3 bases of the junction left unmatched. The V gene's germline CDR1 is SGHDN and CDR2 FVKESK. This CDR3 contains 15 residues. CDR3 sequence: CASSQGTGAHNEQFF. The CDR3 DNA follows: TGTGCCAGCAGCCAAGGGACAGGGGCCCACAATGAGCAGTTCTTC.

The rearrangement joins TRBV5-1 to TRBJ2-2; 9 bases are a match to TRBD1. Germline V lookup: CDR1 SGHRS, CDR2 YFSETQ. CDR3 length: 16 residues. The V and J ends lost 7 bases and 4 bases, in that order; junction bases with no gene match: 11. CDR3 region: CASCSRQGGFTGELFF. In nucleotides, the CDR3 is TGCGCCAGCTGTTCCAGACAGGGGGGTTTCACCGGGGAGCTGTTTTTT.

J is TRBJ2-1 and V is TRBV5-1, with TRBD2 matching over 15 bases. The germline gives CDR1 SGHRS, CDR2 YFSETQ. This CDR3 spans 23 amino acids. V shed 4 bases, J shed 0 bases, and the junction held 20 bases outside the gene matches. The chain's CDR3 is CASSQSRQEGLAGGPSSYNEQFF. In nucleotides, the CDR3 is TGCGCCAGCAGCCAGTCCAGGCAGGAGGGACTAGCGGGAGGACCGAGCTCCTACAATGAGCAGTTCTTC.